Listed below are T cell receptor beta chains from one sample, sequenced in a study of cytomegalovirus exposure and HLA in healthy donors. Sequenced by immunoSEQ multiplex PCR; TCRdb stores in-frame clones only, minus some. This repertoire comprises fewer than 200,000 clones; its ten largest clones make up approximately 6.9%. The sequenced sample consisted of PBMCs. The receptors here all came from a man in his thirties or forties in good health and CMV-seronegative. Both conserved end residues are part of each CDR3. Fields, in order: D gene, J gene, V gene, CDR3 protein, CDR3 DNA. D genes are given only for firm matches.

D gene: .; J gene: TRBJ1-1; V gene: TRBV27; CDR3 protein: CASSRAGTSMNTEAFF; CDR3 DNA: TGTGCCAGCAGCCGAGCCGGGACATCAATGAACACTGAAGCTTTCTTT
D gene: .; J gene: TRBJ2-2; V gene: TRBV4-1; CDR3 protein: CASSHKNTGELFF; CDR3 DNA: TGCGCCAGCAGCCACAAAAACACCGGGGAGCTGTTTTTT
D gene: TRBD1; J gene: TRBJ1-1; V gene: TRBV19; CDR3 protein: CASSRDRGNTEAFF; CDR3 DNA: TGTGCCAGTAGTAGGGACAGGGGGAACACTGAAGCTTTCTTT
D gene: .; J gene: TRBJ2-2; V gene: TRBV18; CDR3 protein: CASSPISGNTGELFF; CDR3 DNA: TGTGCCAGCTCACCAATCTCAGGGAACACCGGGGAGCTGTTTTTT
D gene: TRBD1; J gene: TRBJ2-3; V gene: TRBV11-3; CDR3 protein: CASSFRTGSTDTQYF; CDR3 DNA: TGTGCCAGCAGCTTTAGGACAGGGAGCACAGATACGCAGTATTTT
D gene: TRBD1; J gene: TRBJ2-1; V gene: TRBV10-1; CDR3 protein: CASSESGQGLGNEQFF; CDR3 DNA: TGCGCCAGCAGTGAGTCGGGACAGGGATTGGGCAATGAGCAGTTCTTC
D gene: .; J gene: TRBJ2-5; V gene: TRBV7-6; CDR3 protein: CASSRRKHYTGETQYF; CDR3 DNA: TGTGCCAGCAGCCGAAGAAAACACTACACGGGAGAGACCCAGTACTTC
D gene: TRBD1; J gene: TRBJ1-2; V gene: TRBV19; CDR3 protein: CASSIGQGNLGGYTF; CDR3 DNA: TGTGCCAGTAGTATAGGACAGGGGAACCTCGGTGGCTACACCTTC
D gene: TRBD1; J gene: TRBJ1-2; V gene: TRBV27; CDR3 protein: CASTRRGQGAKGYTF; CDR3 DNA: TGTGCCAGCACCCGTAGGGGACAGGGGGCTAAAGGCTACACCTTC
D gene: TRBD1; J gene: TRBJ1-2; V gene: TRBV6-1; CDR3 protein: CASRETGGGDYGYTF; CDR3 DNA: TGTGCCAGCAGGGAGACAGGGGGCGGAGACTATGGCTACACCTTC
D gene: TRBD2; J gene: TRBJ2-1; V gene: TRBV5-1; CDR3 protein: CASSRTTSGDGNEQFF; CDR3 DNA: TGCGCCAGCAGTCGTACAACTAGCGGGGACGGGAATGAGCAGTTCTTC
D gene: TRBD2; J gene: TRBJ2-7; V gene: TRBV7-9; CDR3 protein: CASKPPQAGGAYEQYF; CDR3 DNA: TGTGCCAGCAAACCCCCCCAAGCGGGGGGCGCCTACGAGCAGTACTTC
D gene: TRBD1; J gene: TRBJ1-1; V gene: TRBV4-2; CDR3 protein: CASSVTTGRGTEAFF; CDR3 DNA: TGTGCCAGCAGCGTTACGACAGGGCGGGGCACTGAAGCTTTCTTT
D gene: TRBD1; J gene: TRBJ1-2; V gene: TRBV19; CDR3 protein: CATIKQGTGYGYTF; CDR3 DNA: TGTGCCACTATAAAACAGGGGACGGGCTATGGCTACACCTTC
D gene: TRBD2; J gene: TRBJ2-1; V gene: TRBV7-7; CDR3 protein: CASSLTAGGYNEQFF; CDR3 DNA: TGTGCCAGCAGCTTAACCGCGGGGGGGTACAATGAGCAGTTCTTC
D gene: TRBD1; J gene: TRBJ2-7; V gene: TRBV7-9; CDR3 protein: CASSEQGLAYEQYF; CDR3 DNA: TGTGCCAGCAGCGAACAGGGGTTGGCCTACGAGCAGTACTTC
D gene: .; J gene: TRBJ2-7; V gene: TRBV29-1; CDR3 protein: CSADGTDRYEQYF; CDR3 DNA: TGCAGCGCTGACGGCACGGACAGATACGAGCAGTACTTC
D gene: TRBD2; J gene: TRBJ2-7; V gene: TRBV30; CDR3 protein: CAWRPSGRRNEQYF; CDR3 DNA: TGTGCCTGGAGGCCTAGCGGGAGGAGGAACGAGCAGTACTTC
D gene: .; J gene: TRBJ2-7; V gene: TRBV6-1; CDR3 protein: CASSEGWRQGEQYF; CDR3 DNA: TGTGCCAGCAGTGAGGGGTGGCGTCAGGGGGAGCAGTACTTC
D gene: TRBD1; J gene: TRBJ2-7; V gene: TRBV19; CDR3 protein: CASSLQGARGEQYF; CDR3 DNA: TGTGCCAGTAGTCTGCAGGGGGCGCGGGGCGAGCAGTACTTC
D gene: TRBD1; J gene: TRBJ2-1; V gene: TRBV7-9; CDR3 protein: CASSYGQGSYNEQFF; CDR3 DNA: TGTGCCAGCAGCTACGGACAGGGGTCATACAATGAGCAGTTCTTC
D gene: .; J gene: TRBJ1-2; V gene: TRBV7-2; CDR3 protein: CASSLVRGATDYGYTF; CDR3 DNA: TGTGCCAGCAGCTTAGTACGGGGGGCCACGGACTATGGCTACACCTTC
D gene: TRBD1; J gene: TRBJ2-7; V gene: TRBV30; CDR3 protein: CAWSPIRQGFFRSTREQYF; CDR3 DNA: TGTGCCTGGAGTCCCATCAGACAGGGTTTTTTTCGCTCGACCCGAGAGCAGTACTTC
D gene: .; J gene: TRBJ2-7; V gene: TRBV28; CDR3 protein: CASSSHGQSTGSYEQYF; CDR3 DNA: TGTGCCAGCAGTTCACACGGCCAGTCGACGGGTTCCTACGAGCAGTACTTC
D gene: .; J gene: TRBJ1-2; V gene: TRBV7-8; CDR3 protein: CASSWGVDGYTF; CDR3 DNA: TGTGCCAGCAGCTGGGGAGTGGATGGCTACACCTTC
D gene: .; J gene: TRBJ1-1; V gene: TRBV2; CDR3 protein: CASSEQGNTEAFF; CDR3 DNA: TGTGCCAGCAGTGAACAGGGAAACACTGAAGCTTTCTTT
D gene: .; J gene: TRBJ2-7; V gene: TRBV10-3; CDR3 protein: CATLLGGEQYF; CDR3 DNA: TGTGCCACGCTATTGGGAGGCGAGCAGTACTTC
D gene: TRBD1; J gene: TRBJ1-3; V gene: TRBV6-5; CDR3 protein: CASSRQGSSGNTIYF; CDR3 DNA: TGTGCCAGCAGCCGACAGGGCAGCTCTGGAAACACCATATATTTT
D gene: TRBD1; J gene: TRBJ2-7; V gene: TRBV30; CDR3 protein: CAWGKRDRVYEQYF; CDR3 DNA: TGTGCCTGGGGAAAAAGAGACAGGGTCTACGAGCAGTACTTC
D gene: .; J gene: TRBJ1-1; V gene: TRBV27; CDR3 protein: CASSSFGGTYAFF; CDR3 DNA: TGTGCCAGCAGTTCCTTCGGGGGGACTTACGCTTTCTTT
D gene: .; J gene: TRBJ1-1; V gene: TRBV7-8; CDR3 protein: CASSLAGQTAGEAFF; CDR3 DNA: TGTGCCAGCAGCTTAGCGGGGCAGACCGCCGGTGAAGCTTTCTTT
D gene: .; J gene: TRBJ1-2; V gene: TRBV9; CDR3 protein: CASSVGVRRDNYGYTF; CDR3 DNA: TGTGCCAGCAGCGTAGGGGTACGCAGGGATAACTATGGCTACACCTTC
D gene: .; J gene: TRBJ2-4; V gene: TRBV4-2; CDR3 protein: CASSQVVDIAKNIQYF; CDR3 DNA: TGTGCCAGCAGCCAAGTTGTAGATATCGCCAAAAACATTCAGTACTTC
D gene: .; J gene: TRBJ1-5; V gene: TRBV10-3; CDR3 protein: CAIRPAGSDQPQHF; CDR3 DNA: TGTGCCATCAGGCCAGCGGGGTCGGATCAGCCCCAGCATTTT
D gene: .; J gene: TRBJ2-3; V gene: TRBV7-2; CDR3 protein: CASSPRQTTDTQYF; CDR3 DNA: TGTGCCAGCAGCCCCCGACAGACGACAGATACGCAGTATTTT
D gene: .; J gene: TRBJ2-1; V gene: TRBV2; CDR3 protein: CASTRSNEQFF; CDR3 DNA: TGTGCCAGCACCAGAAGCAATGAGCAGTTCTTC
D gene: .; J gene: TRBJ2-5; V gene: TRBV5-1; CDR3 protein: CASSTGSWGSGETQYF; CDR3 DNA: TGCGCCAGCAGCACCGGGAGTTGGGGGTCCGGGGAGACCCAGTACTTC
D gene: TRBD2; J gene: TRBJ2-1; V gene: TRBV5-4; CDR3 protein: CASSPDGTSGRSEQFF; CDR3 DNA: TGTGCCAGCAGCCCGGACGGGACTAGCGGGAGAAGTGAGCAGTTCTTC
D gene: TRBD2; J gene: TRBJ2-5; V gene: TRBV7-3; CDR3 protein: CASSPGLAGGPHGTQYF; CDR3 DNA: TGTGCCAGCAGCCCGGGACTAGCGGGAGGACCCCACGGGACCCAGTACTTC
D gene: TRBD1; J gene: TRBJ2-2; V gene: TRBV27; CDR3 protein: CASSSFDRGIAGELFF; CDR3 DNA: TGTGCCAGCAGTTCCTTCGACAGGGGAATCGCCGGGGAGCTGTTTTTT
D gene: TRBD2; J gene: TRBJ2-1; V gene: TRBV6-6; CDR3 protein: CASSYKRGGYNEQFF; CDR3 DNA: TGTGCCAGCAGTTATAAGCGGGGGGGCTACAATGAGCAGTTCTTC
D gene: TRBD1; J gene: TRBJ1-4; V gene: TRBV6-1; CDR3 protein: CASSEGTGPLGEKLFF; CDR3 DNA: TGTGCCAGCAGTGAAGGGACAGGCCCGTTGGGAGAAAAACTGTTTTTT
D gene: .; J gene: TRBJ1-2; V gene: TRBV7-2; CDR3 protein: CASSLSAGNYGYTF; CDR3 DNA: TGTGCCAGCAGCTTGTCCGCAGGGAACTATGGCTACACCTTC
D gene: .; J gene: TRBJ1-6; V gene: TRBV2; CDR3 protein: CASREGQRTGWNSPLHF; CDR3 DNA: TGTGCCAGCCGTGAGGGTCAGCGGACGGGATGGAATTCACCCCTCCACTTT
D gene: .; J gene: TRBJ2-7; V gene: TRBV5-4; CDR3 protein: CASSLDRNSYEQYF; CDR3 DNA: TGTGCCAGCAGCTTGGACAGGAACTCCTACGAGCAGTACTTC
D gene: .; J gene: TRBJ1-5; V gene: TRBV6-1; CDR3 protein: CASSEAGGVNNQPQHF; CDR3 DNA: TGTGCCAGCAGTGAAGCGGGAGGGGTGAATAATCAGCCCCAGCATTTT
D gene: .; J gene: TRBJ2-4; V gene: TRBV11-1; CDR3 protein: CASSPDRKNIQYF; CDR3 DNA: TGTGCCAGCAGCCCGGACAGAAAAAACATTCAGTACTTC
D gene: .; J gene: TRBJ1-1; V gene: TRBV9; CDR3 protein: CASSPISGGTEAFF; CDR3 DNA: TGTGCCAGCAGCCCAATTTCGGGAGGCACTGAAGCTTTCTTT
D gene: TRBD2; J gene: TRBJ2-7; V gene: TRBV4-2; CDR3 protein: CASSQGELAIYEQYF; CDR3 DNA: TGTGCCAGCAGCCAAGGTGAACTAGCGATCTACGAGCAGTACTTC
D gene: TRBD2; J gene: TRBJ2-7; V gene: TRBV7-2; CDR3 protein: CASSLAAGGQPYEQYF; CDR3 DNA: TGTGCCAGCAGCTTAGCGGCGGGAGGACAGCCCTACGAGCAGTACTTC
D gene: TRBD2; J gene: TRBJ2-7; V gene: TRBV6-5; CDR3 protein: CASSQLAGPKGEQYF; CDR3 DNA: TGTGCCAGCAGCCAGCTAGCGGGGCCCAAGGGAGAGCAGTACTTC
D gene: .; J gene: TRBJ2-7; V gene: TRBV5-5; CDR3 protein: CASSLATTGPYEQYF; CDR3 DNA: TGTGCCAGCAGCTTGGCCACAACAGGGCCCTACGAGCAGTACTTC
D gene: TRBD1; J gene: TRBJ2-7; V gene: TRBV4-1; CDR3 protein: CASSQEMVYEVLVDRGYREQYF; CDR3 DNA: TGCGCCAGCAGCCAAGAGATGGTATACGAGGTCTTGGTTGACAGGGGTTATCGCGAGCAGTACTTC
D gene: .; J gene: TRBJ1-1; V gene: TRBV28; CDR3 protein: CASSLWERGAEAFF; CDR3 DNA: TGTGCCAGCAGTTTGTGGGAAAGGGGCGCTGAAGCTTTCTTT
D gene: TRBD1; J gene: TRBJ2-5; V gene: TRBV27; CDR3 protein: CASSRQGVQETQYF; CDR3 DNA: TGTGCCAGCAGTCGACAGGGCGTACAAGAGACCCAGTACTTC
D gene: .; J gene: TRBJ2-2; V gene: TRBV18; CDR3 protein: CASFLAEINTGELFF; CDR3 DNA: TGTGCCAGCTTTTTAGCGGAGATAAACACCGGGGAGCTGTTTTTT
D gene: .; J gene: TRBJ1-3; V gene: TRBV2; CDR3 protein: CASRGRGLSSGNTIYF; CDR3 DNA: TGTGCCAGCAGGGGCAGGGGCCTCAGCTCTGGAAACACCATATATTTT
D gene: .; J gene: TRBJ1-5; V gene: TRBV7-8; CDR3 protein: CASSLGGERQPQHF; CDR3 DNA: TGTGCCAGCAGCTTAGGCGGGGAGCGACAGCCCCAGCATTTT